In this sample, the clone carrying this T cell receptor beta chain turned up many times. Its antigen is not known. Together with a sample-barcoded 5' primer, a J-beta primer mix was included in a second PCR lasting about 6 to 11 cycles. A single record per CDR3 protein comes from TCRdb applying MiXCR to the 5' RACE reads. The sample shows about 620,000 distinct CDR3 sequences, 52% of them seen only once. V lost 6 bases and J lost 4, with 14 bases in between. This CDR3 is 14 amino acids long. Germline V gene lookup returns CDR1 SGHRS and CDR2 YFSETQ. The study drew donors from healthy Caucasian individuals in Russia aged 6 to 90. PBMCs numbering at least 6.5 million were isolated per sample. This specimen comes from a study of blood T cells in healthy people across ages. For the study at large: Template switching caught about one barcoded beta molecule for each two T cells. Findings and caveats of the study: Correlation between TCR beta diversity and naive T cell percentage was strong.

V and J are TRBV5-1 and TRBJ2-1, with a tentative D call TRBD2 (6 bases). The clonotype originates from an elderly woman in good health. The sample comprised blood. CDR3 residues: CASNSGEPYNEQFF. CDR3 DNA sequence: TGCGCCAGCAACTCGGGGGAGCCTTACAATGAGCAGTTCTTC.